This is a list of T cell receptor beta chains from one sample in a study of identical twins' blood T cells. Each CDR3 protein is one row after TCRdb ran MiXCR on the 5' RACE reads. The data contain hundreds of thousands of distinct CDR3 sequences, about 28% of them seen just once; the ten biggest clones take up 5.5% to 6.5%. The specimen was PBMCs. Receptor source: a woman aged 18 to 49 in good health. The CDR3 runs from the conserved cysteine through the conserved F or W. Clone size is given for some rows only: seen once, a few or many times, or a class if the clone is expanded.

v_call | cdr3_length | clone_size | cdr3_aa
TRBV29-1 | 12 | few | CSVGQVAWGYTF
TRBV29-1 | 13 | NA | CSVYRSGGREAFF
TRBV27 | 14 | few | CASSLAGANYGYTF
TRBV4-1 | 14 | many | CASSQVGGNTEAFF
TRBV20-1 | 13 | few | CSALRGSNQPQHF
TRBV11-1 | 14 | NA | CASSLSIGSTEAFF
TRBV5-1 | 14 | NA | CASTVTGRADTQYF
TRBV7-2 | 15 | many | CASSYDSGSYNEQFF
TRBV13 | 15 | NA | CASSAPGTPTGELFF
TRBV6-1 | 13 | few | CASKRQNDSPLHF
TRBV2 | 14 | NA | CASSEALGASPLHF
TRBV20-1 | 10 | few | CSARDRELFF
TRBV4-2 | 15 | medium-sized | CASSQGSQQPETQYF
TRBV3-1 | 17 | NA | CASSQVPPSSSGNTIYF
TRBV7-2 | 14 | NA | CASSLSFSSNEQYF
TRBV10-3 | 15 | few | CAIISRDSPRPEAFF
TRBV7-8 | 16 | NA | CVSSPEGIHSNQPQHF
TRBV20-1 | 13 | NA | CSARTLNTGELFF
TRBV19 | 12 | many | CASSPADQPQHF
TRBV11-1 | 16 | few | CASSLRDRPGMDTQYF